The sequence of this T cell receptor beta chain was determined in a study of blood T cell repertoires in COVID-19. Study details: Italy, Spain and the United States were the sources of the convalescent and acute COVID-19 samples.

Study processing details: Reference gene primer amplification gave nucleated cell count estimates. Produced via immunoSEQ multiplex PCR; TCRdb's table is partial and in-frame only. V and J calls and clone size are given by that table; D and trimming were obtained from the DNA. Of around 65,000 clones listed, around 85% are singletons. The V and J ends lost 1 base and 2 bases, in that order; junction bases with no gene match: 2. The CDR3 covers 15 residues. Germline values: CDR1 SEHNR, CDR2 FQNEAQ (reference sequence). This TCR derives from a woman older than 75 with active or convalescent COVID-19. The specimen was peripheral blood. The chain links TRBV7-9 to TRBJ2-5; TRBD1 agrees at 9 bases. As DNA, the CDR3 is TGTGCCAGCAGCTTAGGAGGGACAGGGCAAGAGACCCAGTACTTC. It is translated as CASSLGGTGQETQYF.